This T cell receptor (beta chain) was recorded in a study of monozygotic twins with cystic fibrosis. Germline CDR1 MNHEY, CDR2 SVGAGI. There are 15 residues in the CDR3. V shed 6 bases and J 3 bases; nucleotides not matched to a gene: 9. Produced via immunoSEQ multiplex PCR; TCRdb's table is partial and in-frame only. The sample lists 8,000 or so clones, 85% to 95% occurring once. The receptor was isolated from a boy between 2 and 15 years old with cystic fibrosis. Sequencing was performed on blood. This chain joins TRBV6-5 and TRBJ2-5, with 8 bases that match TRBD1. The CDR3 loop reads CASSPPDRVKETQYF. CDR3 nucleotides: TGTGCCAGCAGCCCTCCGGACAGGGTAAAAGAGACCCAGTACTTC.